The 22 T cell receptor beta chains below all came from one sample that was sequenced in a study of cytomegalovirus exposure and HLA in healthy donors. This PCR relied on a set of 60 Vbeta primers and 13 Jbeta primers. Method: immunoSEQ multiplex PCR; TCRdb's copy keeps in-frame clones and lacks some. In all, the sample yields 90,000 to 150,000 clones. Sequencing input: PBMCs. These receptors all come from a man aged 18 to 29 in good health and CMV-seronegative.

The gene calls are TRBV28 and TRBJ2-5; D perhaps matches TRBD2 (6 bases). Germline CDR1 MDHEN, CDR2 SYDVKM. This CDR3 region has 12 residues. The germline V and J ends were trimmed by 8 bases and 1 base, with 8 bases remaining between them. The CDR3 nucleotides read TGTGCCAGCGGAGGGGCCCAAGAGACCCAGTACTTC. It translates to CASGGAQETQYF.

The rearrangement joins TRBV30 to TRBJ2-3; 9 bases line up with TRBD1. The V gene end was trimmed by 1 base and the J gene end by 3 bases; junction bases not matched to a gene: 5. The CDR3 contains 15 residues. Germline V gene data show CDR1 as GTSNPN and CDR2 as SVGIG (reference sequence). The CDR3 protein is CAWSGRTGVTDTQYF. The CDR3 DNA reads TGTGCCTGGAGTGGGAGGACAGGGGTGACAGATACGCAGTATTTT.

The rearrangement links TRBV28 to TRBJ1-1; D is perhaps TRBD1 (6 bases). Germline loops: CDR1 MDHEN, CDR2 SYDVKM. The V end lost 6 bases, the J end lost 0 bases, and 11 bases lay between the germline ends. The CDR3 runs to 14 residues. This CDR3 reads CASSHQGLNTEAFF. The CDR3 nucleotides are TGTGCCAGCAGCCACCAGGGGTTGAACACTGAAGCTTTCTTT.

The chain uses TRBV6-5 and TRBJ1-3; D is uncertain. The CDR3 totals 13 residues. The V end lost 0 bases, the J end lost 4 bases, and 4 bases lay between the germline ends. CDR1 and CDR2 from the germline V gene are MNHEY and SVGAGI. The CDR3 reads CASSYSRGNTIYF. The CDR3 DNA sequence: TGTGCCAGCAGTTACTCGAGAGGAAACACCATATATTTT.

The chain's CDR3 is CASSFTGGADREKLFF. CDR3 bases: TGTGCCAGCAGCTTCACAGGGGGCGCGGATCGTGAAAAACTGTTTTTT. The chain links TRBV7-9 to TRBJ1-4, with 9 positions matching TRBD1. The germline V gene has CDR1 SEHNR and CDR2 FQNEAQ (reference sequence). The CDR3 extends over 16 amino acids. The V gene end was trimmed by 3 bases and the J gene end by 7 bases; junction bases not matched to a gene: 9.

This chain uses TRBV28 with TRBJ2-7; possibly TRBD2 for D (5 bases). V was shortened by 4 bases and J by 4 bases, with 20 bases between the two germline ends. Per germline, CDR1 MDHEN and CDR2 SYDVKM. This CDR3 is 16 amino acids long. In DNA form, the CDR3 reads TGTGCCAGCAGTTCCCGGCTCGTTAGGGAGAATTACGAGCAGTACTTC. As protein: CASSSRLVRENYEQYF.

V usage is TRBV9 and J usage is TRBJ2-1, with a tentative D call TRBD2 (6 bases). V was trimmed by 6 bases and J by 8 bases, leaving 12 bases between them. Germline V gives CDR1 SGDLS, CDR2 YYNGEE. The CDR3 extends over 12 amino acids. The CDR3, as DNA: TGTGCCAGCAAGGGAGGCGGCGATGAGCAGTTCTTC. Protein product: CASKGGGDEQFF.

V gene TRBV27 combines with J gene TRBJ1-5; 8 bases align to TRBD1. Germline V lookup: CDR1 MNHEY, CDR2 SMNVEV (reference sequence). This CDR3 region has 14 residues. With V trimmed by 4 bases and J by 7 bases, 6 bases remained unmatched. The CDR3: CASSYTGGEQPQHF. CDR3 DNA sequence: TGTGCCAGCAGTTATACAGGGGGAGAACAGCCCCAGCATTTT.

The chain combines TRBV19 with TRBJ2-7; maybe TRBD1 (6 bases). Trimming removed 6 bases at V and 0 bases at J, with 21 bases between. Germline CDR1 reads LNHDA; CDR2 reads SQIVND (reference sequence). The length of the CDR3 is 17 residues. CDR3: CASRPRTEGRFSYEQYF. The CDR3 nucleotides read TGTGCCAGTAGACCGAGGACAGAGGGGAGATTCTCCTACGAGCAGTACTTC.

This chain connects TRBV5-8 to TRBJ1-3; no clear D. Germline V gene lookup returns CDR1 SGHTS and CDR2 YDEGEE. The V end was cut by 1 base, the J end by 3 bases, with 8 bases between. The CDR3 totals 14 residues. CDR3: CASSLTTGGNTIYF. The DNA for the CDR3 is TGTGCCAGCAGCTTGACTACGGGTGGAAACACCATATATTTT. Together with reference TRBV5-8 and TRBJ1-3, the CDR3 gives the full variable domain: EAGVTQSPTHLIKTRGQQATLRCSPISGHTSVYWYQQALGLGLQFLLWYDEGEERNRGNFPPRFSGRQFPNYSSELNVNALELEDSALYLCASSLTTGGNTIYFGEGSWLTVV.

The chain carries TRBV19 and TRBJ2-1; 11 nucleotides align to TRBD2. J gave up 5 bases and V 3 bases, and 6 bases lay outside the gene matches. The CDR3 spans 16 residues. Germline V gene sequence: CDR1 LNHDA, CDR2 SQIVND (reference sequence). DNA of the CDR3: TGTGCCAGTAGTATTATTGGGACTAGCGGAGACAATGAGCAGTTCTTC. It codes for CASSIIGTSGDNEQFF.

The rearrangement links TRBV9 to TRBJ2-2; a weak D match, TRBD1 (6 bases). Per the germline V gene, CDR1 is SGDLS and CDR2 is YYNGEE. This CDR3 is built from 15 residues. V gave up 1 base and J gave up 4 bases, with 11 bases separating them. CDR3 loop: CASSVLGTTTGELFF. In nucleotides, the CDR3 is TGTGCCAGCAGCGTACTAGGGACAACCACCGGGGAGCTGTTTTTT.

This chain links TRBV19 with TRBJ2-7; D unresolved. CDR1 and CDR2 from the germline V gene are LNHDA and SQIVND (reference sequence). The CDR3 covers 14 residues. V was pared by 3 bases and J by 2 bases, with 11 bases between. The CDR3 DNA reads as TGTGCCAGTAGTATTCTTGACAAAACCTACGAGCAGTACTTC. Encoded protein: CASSILDKTYEQYF.

The chain has TRBV7-2 and TRBJ2-1; unclear D gene. V lost 5 bases to trimming and J lost 4 bases, with 18 bases between them. The CDR3 has 16 residues. Germline V gives CDR1 SGHTA, CDR2 FQGNSA. Here the CDR3 DNA reads TGTGCCAGCAGCCGCTCGTCCCCACTTTCATACAATGAGCAGTTCTTC. It encodes CASSRSSPLSYNEQFF.

CDR3 amino acids: CASSISPDRINPNYGYTF. CDR3 bases: TGTGCCAGTAGTATATCCCCGGACAGGATAAATCCTAACTATGGCTACACCTTC. The gene calls are TRBV19 and TRBJ1-2; 7 bases are a match to TRBD1. Per germline, CDR1 LNHDA and CDR2 SQIVND (reference sequence). The CDR3 is made up of 18 amino acids. V was pared by 2 bases and J by 0 bases, with 12 bases of the junction left unmatched.

The V gene is TRBV2, the J gene TRBJ1-1, with 9 nucleotides matching TRBD1. Trimming at V came to 4 bases and at J to 11 bases, leaving 8 bases not matched to a gene. The length of the CDR3 is 13 residues. CDR1 is SNHLY and CDR2 is FYNNEI in the germline V gene. The CDR3 coding sequence is TGTGCCAGCAGTGTCCCGGGACAGGGTCGGGCTTTCTTT. The encoded protein is CASSVPGQGRAFF.

The chain joins TRBV6-5 to TRBJ1-6; 9 bases align to TRBD1. This CDR3 contains 15 residues. CDR1 MNHEY and CDR2 SVGAGI come from the germline V gene. Trimming took 6 bases from V and 7 from J; bases not matched to a gene: 7. The CDR3 sequence: CASRSPGQGNSPLHF. CDR3 coding DNA: TGTGCCAGCAGGAGTCCGGGACAGGGAAATTCACCCCTCCACTTT.

Worth noting for this clone: The sample has other DNA sequences that encode this CDR3 too. The chain couples TRBV6-5 to TRBJ2-3, with D possibly matching TRBD1 (7 bases). V was clipped by 2 bases and J by 1 base, with 10 bases between them. The CDR3 is made up of 15 amino acids. The germline gives CDR1 MNHEY, CDR2 SVGAGI. The CDR3 here is CASSYGGTGTDTQYF. As DNA, the CDR3 is TGTGCCAGCAGTTACGGGGGGACAGGCACAGATACGCAGTATTTT.

The chain joins TRBV7-2 to TRBJ1-1; no clear D gene. The V gene lost 6 bases and the J gene lost 0 bases, with 11 bases spanning the gap. CDR1 and CDR2 (germline): SGHTA, FQGNSA. CDR3 size: 14 residues. The CDR3 bases are TGTGCCAGCAGTACACCTTCCATGAACACTGAAGCTTTCTTT. Its translation: CASSTPSMNTEAFF.

The rearrangement uses TRBV6-4 and TRBJ2-1; 11 bases map to TRBD2. The CDR3 extends over 15 amino acids. Germline V gene data show CDR1 as MRHNA and CDR2 as SNTAGT. V lost 0 bases to trimming and J lost 5 bases; unmatched junction nucleotides: 0. CDR3: CASSDSTSGNNEQFF. The CDR3 DNA sequence: TGTGCCAGCAGTGACTCGACTAGCGGGAACAATGAGCAGTTCTTC.

On this clone: The sample has other DNA sequences that encode this CDR3 too. The rearrangement links TRBV11-2 to TRBJ1-4; TRBD1 matches 10 bases. CDR1 SGHAT and CDR2 FQNNGV come from the germline V gene. The CDR3 runs 17 residues. Unmatched junction bases numbered 14, after V lost 5 bases and J lost 8 bases. CDR3 DNA: TGTGCCAGCAGCCTTCGGGACAGGGGTTTGAGGGGCGAAAAACTGTTTTTT. The encoded protein is CASSLRDRGLRGEKLFF. Using reference TRBV11-2 and TRBJ1-4 for the parts outside the CDR3, the full variable domain is EAGVAQSPRYKIIEKRQSVAFWCNPISGHATLYWYQQILGQGPKLLIQFQNNGVVDDSQLPKDRFSAERLKGVDSTLKIQPAKLEDSAVYLCASSLRDRGLRGEKLFFGSGTQLSVL.

The V call is TRBV7-9, the J call TRBJ1-1, with no clear D. CDR1 and CDR2 from the germline V gene are SEHNR and FQNEAQ (reference sequence). The CDR3 has 14 residues. The V gene lost 5 bases and the J gene lost 6 bases, with 16 bases spanning the gap. The CDR3 protein is CASSPHEGTAEAFF. The CDR3 DNA is TGTGCCAGCAGCCCACATGAGGGAACGGCTGAAGCTTTCTTT. The variable domain in full, completed from reference TRBV7-9 and TRBJ1-1, reads DTGVSQNPRHKITKRGQNVTFRCDPISEHNRLYWYRQTLGQGPEFLTYFQNEAQLEKSRLLSDRFSAERPKGSFSTLEIQRTEQGDSAMYLCASSPHEGTAEAFFGQGTRLTVV.